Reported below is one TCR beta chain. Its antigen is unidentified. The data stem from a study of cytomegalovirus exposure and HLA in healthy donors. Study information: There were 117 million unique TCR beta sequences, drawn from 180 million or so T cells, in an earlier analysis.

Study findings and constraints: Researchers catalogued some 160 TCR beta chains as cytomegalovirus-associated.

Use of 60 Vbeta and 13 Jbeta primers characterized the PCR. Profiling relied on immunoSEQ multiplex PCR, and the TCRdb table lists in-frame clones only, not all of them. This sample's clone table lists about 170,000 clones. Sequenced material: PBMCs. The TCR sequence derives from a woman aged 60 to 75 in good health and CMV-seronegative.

CDR3 amino acids: CASSETANTGELFF. In DNA, the CDR3 is TGCGCCAGCAGTGAGACTGCAAACACCGGGGAGCTGTTTTTT. The chain joins TRBV10-2 to TRBJ2-2, with D unclear. Trimming took 2 bases from V and 2 from J, leaving 6 bases between them. The CDR3 is made up of 14 amino acids. In germline, CDR1 is WSHSY, CDR2 SAAADI.